This record covers a single T cell receptor (beta chain). One end of the junction does not line up with germline, which may come from a read error. Hyperthyroidism qualified as stable when ophthalmopathy did not develop within 18 months of follow-up. The source of the sample is a study of Graves' ophthalmopathy and Graves' hyperthyroidism. CDR3 regions of TCR beta were amplified from RNA transcripts. The library came from an HTBI-primed first-round RT-PCR and a second-round multiplex PCR. Each CDR3 protein is one row after TCRdb ran MiXCR on the multiplex PCR reads. The sample lists about 380,000 distinct CDR3 sequences, roughly 15% seen once, with 7% in the top ten. Germline CDR1 is SNHLY and CDR2 is FYNNEI. There are 16 residues in the CDR3.

V usage is TRBV2 and J usage is TRBJ1-5; 7 bases agree with TRBD1. Sequenced: peripheral blood. This clonotype was sampled from a woman in her late teens or twenties with stable Graves' hyperthyroidism. The CDR3 region is CAGSELGQLHSGPQHF. In nucleotides, the CDR3 is TGTGCCGGCAGTGAGTTGGGACAGCTTCACTCGGGTCCCCAGCATTTT.